This T cell receptor (beta chain) was documented in a study of T-cell memory formation after mild COVID-19. Background on the study: The study found TCR clusters largely donor specific. Study-wide points: Whereas later expanders leaned CD4+, clones contracting day 15 to 85 showed a balanced CD4/CD8 makeup. Pre-infection memory harbored some responding clones, suggesting cross-reactive memory joined. Largely, contracting CD4+ clones fell within CM and EM, and contracting CD8+ clones within EMRA.

In regard to this clonotype: Antigen specificity is unknown.

V dropped 2 bases and J dropped 5 bases, with 9 bases sitting between them. Germline V gene sequence: CDR1 MDHEN, CDR2 SYDVKM. CDR3 length equals 13 residues. Using its own MiXCR run on the 5' RACE reads, TCRdb lists one record per CDR3 protein. The sample shows 410,000 or so distinct CDR3 sequences, more than 20% of them seen only once. V usage is TRBV28 and J usage is TRBJ1-1; D not certain. The source of this sequence is an adult woman who had mild COVID-19 (a few samples of this study predate the infection). Cell type and time point are not known. Specimen: PBMCs or a T cell subset sorted from them (not recorded which). Here the CDR3 reads CASSLPSKTEAFF. The DNA for the CDR3 is TGTGCCAGCAGTTTACCCTCTAAAACTGAAGCTTTCTTT.